This T cell receptor (beta chain) stems from a study of PD-1 blockade in mismatch repair-deficient tumors. Profiled with immunoSEQ multiplex PCR; TCRdb holds only in-frame clones, not every one. The sample lists 30,000 to 45,000 clones; roughly 88% were seen once. CDR1 and CDR2 (germline): SGHRS, YFSETQ. The CDR3 runs 16 residues. Trimming at V came to 0 bases and at J to 4 bases, leaving 7 bases not matched to a gene. The sequence was collected from an adult with mismatch repair-deficient cancer. Specimen: PBMCs, collected roughly 40 weeks after starting pembrolizumab. This sequence joins TRBV5-1 and TRBJ2-3, with TRBD1 identical over 8 bases. CDR3 residues: CASSLGLTRGPDTQYF. CDR3 coding DNA: TGCGCCAGCAGCTTGGGGTTAACCAGGGGGCCAGATACGCAGTATTTT. Variable domain in full (rest from reference TRBV5-1 and TRBJ2-3): KAGVTQTPRYLIKTRGQQVTLSCSPISGHRSVSWYQQTPGQGLQFLFEYFSETQRNKGNFPGRFSGRQFSNSRSEMNVSTLELGDSALYLCASSLGLTRGPDTQYFGPGTRLTVL.